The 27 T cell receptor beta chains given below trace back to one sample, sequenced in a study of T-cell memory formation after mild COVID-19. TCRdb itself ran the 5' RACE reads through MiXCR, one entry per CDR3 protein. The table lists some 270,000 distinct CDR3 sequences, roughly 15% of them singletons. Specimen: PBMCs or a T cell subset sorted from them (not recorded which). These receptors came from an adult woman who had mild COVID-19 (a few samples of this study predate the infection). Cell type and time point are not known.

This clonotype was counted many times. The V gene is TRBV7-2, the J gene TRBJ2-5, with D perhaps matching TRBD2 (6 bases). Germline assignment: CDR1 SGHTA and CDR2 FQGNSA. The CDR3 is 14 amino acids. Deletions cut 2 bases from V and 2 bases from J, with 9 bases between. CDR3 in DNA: TGTGCCAGCAGCTTATCTGGGGGGCAAGAGACCCAGTACTTC. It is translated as CASSLSGGQETQYF.

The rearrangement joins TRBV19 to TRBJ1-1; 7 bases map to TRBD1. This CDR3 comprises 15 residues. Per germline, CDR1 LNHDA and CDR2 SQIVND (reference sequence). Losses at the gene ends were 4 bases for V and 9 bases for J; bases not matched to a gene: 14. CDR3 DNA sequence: TGTGCCAGTAGTAAACCCAAGACAGGGCGGGAAAAAGCTTTCTTT. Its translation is CASSKPKTGREKAFF.

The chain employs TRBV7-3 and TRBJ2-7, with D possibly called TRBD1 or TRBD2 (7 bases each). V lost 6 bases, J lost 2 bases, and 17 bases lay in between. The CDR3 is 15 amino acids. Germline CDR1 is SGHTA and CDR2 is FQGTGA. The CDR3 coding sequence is TGTGCCAGCAGTCGACAGGGAGGGATGCCCTACGAGCAGTACTTC. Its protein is CASSRQGGMPYEQYF.

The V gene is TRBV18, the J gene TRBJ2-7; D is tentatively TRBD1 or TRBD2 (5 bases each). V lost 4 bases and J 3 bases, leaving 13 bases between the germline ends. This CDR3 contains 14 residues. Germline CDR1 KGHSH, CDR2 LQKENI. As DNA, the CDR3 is TGTGCCAGCTCACTTGGGACGTGGGTCTACGAGCAGTACTTC. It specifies CASSLGTWVYEQYF.

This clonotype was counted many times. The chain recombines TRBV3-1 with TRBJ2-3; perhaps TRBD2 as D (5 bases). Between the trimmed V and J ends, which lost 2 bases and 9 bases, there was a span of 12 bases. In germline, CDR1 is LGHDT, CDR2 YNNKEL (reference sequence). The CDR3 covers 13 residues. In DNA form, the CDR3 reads TGTGCCAGCAGCCAAATACGGTCGGGGACGCAGTATTTT. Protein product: CASSQIRSGTQYF.

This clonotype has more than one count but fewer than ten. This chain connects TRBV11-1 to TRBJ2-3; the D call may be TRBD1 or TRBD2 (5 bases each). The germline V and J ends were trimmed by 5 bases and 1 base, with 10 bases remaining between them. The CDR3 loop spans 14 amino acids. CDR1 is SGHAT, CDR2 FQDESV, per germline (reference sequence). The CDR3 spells CASSRDVGTDTQYF. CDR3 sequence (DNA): TGTGCCAGCAGCCGGGACGTCGGCACAGATACGCAGTATTTT.

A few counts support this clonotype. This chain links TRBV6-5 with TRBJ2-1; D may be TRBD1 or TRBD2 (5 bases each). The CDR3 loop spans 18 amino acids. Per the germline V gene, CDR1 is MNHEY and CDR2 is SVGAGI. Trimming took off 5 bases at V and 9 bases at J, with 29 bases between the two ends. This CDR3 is CASSAKSFPGTFKPEQFF. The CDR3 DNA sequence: TGTGCCAGCAGTGCCAAGAGTTTCCCCGGGACCTTTAAGCCTGAGCAGTTCTTC.

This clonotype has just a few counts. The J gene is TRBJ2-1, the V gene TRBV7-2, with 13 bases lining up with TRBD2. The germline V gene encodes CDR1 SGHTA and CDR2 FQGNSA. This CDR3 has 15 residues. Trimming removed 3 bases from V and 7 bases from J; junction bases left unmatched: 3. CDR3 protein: CASSLTSGGFNEQFF. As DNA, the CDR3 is TGTGCCAGCAGCTTGACTAGCGGGGGGTTTAATGAGCAGTTCTTC.

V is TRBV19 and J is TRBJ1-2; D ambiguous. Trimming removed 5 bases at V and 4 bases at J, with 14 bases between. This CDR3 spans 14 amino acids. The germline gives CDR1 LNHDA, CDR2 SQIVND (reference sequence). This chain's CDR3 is CASSPSRTGYGYTF. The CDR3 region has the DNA TGTGCCAGTAGTCCAAGTCGGACCGGCTATGGCTACACCTTC.

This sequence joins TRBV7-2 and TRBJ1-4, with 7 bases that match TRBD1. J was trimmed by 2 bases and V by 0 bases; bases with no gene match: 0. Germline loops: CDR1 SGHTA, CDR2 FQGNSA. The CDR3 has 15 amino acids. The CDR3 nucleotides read TGTGCCAGCAGCTTAGCGGGACAGACTAATGAAAAACTGTTTTTT. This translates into CASSLAGQTNEKLFF.

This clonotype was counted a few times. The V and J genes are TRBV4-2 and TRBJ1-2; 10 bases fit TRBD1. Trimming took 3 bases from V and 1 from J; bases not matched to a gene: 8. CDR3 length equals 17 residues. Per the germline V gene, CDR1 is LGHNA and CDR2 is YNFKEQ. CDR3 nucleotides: TGTGCCAGCAGCCACTCGGACAGGGGGTTCCTTAACTATGGCTACACCTTC. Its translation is CASSHSDRGFLNYGYTF.

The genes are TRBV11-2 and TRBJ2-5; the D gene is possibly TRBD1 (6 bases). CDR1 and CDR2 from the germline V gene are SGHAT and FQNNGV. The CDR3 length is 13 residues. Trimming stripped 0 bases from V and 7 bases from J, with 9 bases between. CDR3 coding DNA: TGTGCCAGCAGCTTAGATCGAGGGGGGACCCAGTACTTC. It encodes CASSLDRGGTQYF. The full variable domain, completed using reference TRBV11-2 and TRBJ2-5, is EAGVAQSPRYKIIEKRQSVAFWCNPISGHATLYWYQQILGQGPKLLIQFQNNGVVDDSQLPKDRFSAERLKGVDSTLKIQPAKLEDSAVYLCASSLDRGGTQYFGPGTRLLVL.

The CDR3 reads CASSQFGELFF. CDR3 sequence (DNA): TGTGCCAGCAGCCAATTCGGGGAGCTGTTTTTT. The chain has TRBV3-1 and TRBJ2-2; D gene ambiguous. Germline CDR1 is LGHDT and CDR2 is YNNKEL (reference sequence). The CDR3 consists of 11 residues. Trimming pared 2 bases from V and 7 bases from J, leaving 2 bases between.

In nucleotides, the CDR3 is TGTGCCAGCAGCCCCCGGGGGGACCTCACCGGGGAGCTGTTTTTT. As protein: CASSPRGDLTGELFF. This chain joins TRBV6-6 and TRBJ2-2; 7 nucleotides match TRBD2. The CDR3 contains 15 residues. From germline, CDR1 is MNHNY and CDR2 SVGAGI (reference sequence). Trimming cost V 6 bases and J 4 bases; bases outside gene matches: 8.

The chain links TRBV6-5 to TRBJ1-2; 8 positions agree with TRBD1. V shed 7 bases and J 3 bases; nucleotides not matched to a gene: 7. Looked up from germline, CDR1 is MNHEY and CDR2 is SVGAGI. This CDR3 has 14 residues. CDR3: CASNNRGEDYGYTF. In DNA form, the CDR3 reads TGTGCCAGCAACAACAGGGGGGAGGACTATGGCTACACCTTC.

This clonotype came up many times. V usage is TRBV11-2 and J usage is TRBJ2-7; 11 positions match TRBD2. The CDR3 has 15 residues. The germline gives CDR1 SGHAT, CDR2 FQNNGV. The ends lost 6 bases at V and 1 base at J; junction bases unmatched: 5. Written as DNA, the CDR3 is TGTGCCAGCAGTCCGGGGACTAGCGGATCCTACGAGCAGTACTTC. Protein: CASSPGTSGSYEQYF.

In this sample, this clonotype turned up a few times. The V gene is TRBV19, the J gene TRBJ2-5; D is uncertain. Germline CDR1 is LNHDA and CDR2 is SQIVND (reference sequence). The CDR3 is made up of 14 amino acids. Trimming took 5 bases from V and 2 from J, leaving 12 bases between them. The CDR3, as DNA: TGTGCCAGTAGTGCCATGGCAGCTCAAGAGACCCAGTACTTC. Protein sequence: CASSAMAAQETQYF.

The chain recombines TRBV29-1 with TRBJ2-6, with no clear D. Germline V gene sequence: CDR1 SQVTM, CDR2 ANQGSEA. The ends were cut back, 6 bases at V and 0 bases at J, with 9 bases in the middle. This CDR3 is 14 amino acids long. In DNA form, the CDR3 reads TGCAGCGTACGGAGCAACTCTGGGGCCAACGTCCTGACTTTC. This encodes CSVRSNSGANVLTF. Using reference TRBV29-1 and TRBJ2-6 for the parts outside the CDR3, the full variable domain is SAVISQKPSRDICQRGTSLTIQCQVDSQVTMMFWYRQQPGQSLTLIATANQGSEATYESGFVIDKFPISRPNLTFSTLTVSNMSPEDSSIYLCSVRSNSGANVLTFGAGSRLTVL.

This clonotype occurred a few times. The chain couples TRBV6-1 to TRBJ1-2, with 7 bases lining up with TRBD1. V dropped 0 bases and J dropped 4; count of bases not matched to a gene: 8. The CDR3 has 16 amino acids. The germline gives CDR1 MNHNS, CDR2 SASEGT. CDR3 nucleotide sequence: TGTGCCAGCAGTGAAGCGGGACAGTCCTCCAGCTATGGCTACACCTTC. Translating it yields CASSEAGQSSSYGYTF.

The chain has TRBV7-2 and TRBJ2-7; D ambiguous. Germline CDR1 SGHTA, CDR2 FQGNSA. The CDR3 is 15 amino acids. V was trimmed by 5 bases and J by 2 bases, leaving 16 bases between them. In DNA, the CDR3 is TGTGCCAGCAGCGAGCCATGGACGGGTACCTACGAGCAGTACTTC. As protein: CASSEPWTGTYEQYF.

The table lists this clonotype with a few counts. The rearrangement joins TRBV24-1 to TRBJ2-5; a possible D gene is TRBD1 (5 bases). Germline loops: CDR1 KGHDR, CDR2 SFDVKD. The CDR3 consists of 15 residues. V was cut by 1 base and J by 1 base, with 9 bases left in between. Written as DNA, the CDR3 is TGTGCCACCAGTGATTTTGCAGGGCGCCAAGAGACCCAGTACTTC. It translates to CATSDFAGRQETQYF.

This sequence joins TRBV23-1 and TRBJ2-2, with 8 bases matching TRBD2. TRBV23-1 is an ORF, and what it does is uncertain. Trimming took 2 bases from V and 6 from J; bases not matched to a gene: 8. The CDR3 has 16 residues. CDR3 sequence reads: CASSQGREVEPGELFF. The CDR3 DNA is TGCGCCAGCAGTCAAGGGCGGGAGGTGGAGCCCGGGGAGCTGTTTTTT.

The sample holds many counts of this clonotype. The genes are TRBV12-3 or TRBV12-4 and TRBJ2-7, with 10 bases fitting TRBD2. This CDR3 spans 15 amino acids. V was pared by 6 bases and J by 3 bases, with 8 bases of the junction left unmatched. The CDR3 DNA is TGTGCCAGCAGGAGGACTAGCGGAGCCTACTACGAGCAGTACTTC. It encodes CASRRTSGAYYEQYF.

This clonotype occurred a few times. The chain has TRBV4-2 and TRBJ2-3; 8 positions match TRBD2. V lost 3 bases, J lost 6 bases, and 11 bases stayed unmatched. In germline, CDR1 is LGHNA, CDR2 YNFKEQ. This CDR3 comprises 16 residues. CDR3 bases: TGTGCCAGCAGCCAGTCAATAGCGGGGAGGTTGGATACGCAGTATTTT. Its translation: CASSQSIAGRLDTQYF.

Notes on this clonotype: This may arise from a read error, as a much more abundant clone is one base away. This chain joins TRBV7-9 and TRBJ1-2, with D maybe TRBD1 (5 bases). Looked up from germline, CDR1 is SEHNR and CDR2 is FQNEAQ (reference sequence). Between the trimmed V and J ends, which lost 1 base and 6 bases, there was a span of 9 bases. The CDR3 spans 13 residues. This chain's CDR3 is CASSLGDRHGYTF. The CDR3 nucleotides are TGTGCCAGCAGCTTAGGGGACCGGCATGGCTACACCTTC.

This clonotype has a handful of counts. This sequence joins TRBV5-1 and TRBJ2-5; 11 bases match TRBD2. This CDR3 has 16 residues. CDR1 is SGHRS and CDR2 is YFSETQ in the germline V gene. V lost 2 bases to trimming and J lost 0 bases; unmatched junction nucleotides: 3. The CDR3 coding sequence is TGCGCCAGCAGCTTCCAGACTAGCGGGGACCAAGAGACCCAGTACTTC. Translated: CASSFQTSGDQETQYF.

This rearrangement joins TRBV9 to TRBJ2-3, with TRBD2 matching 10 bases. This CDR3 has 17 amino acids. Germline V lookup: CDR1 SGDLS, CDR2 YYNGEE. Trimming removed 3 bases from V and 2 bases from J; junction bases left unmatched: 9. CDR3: CASSARIAGGDTDTQYF. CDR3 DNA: TGTGCCAGCAGCGCCCGAATAGCGGGGGGCGACACAGATACGCAGTATTTT.